The present TCR beta chain was sequenced within a study of identical twins. Overall study results and limits: Modelling approaches yielded underestimates of out-of-frame TCR alpha sharing between monozygotic twins.

Each CDR3 protein gets one entry after TCRdb re-called the 5' RACE reads with MiXCR. This sample yields hundreds of thousands of distinct CDR3 sequences, of which 9.5% are seen a single time; approximately 6.6% belongs to the top ten. Trimming cost V 10 bases and J 7 bases, with 25 bases left between them. The CDR3 spans 16 residues. Germline assignment: CDR1 SEHNR and CDR2 FQNEAQ (reference sequence). This clonotype was counted ten times or more. Antigen unknown. The same sample was also studied in work on yellow fever vaccine responses in identical twins.

This receptor was identified in a young woman in good health. The chain is built from TRBV7-9 and TRBJ2-2, with a possible D match to TRBD2 (5 bases). Material: CD8+ T cells sorted from blood. CDR3 in DNA: TGTGCCAACAAACCCTCCACGACGGGGTATAGCGGGGAGCTGTTTTTT. Its protein product is CANKPSTTGYSGELFF.